These 7 T cell receptor beta chains were sequenced from one sample in a study of shared clonotypes between healthy human individuals. Clones were sequenced by immunoSEQ multiplex PCR, and TCRdb holds only the in-frame ones, with some missing. The sample includes about 960,000 clones, 76% of them seen just once. Sample: memory CD4+ T cells sorted from blood. Subset here: CD45RA-negative fraction. These receptors all come from a man aged 18 to 29 in good health.

CDR3 in DNA: TGTGCCAGCAGTATAATATCAGATACGCAGTATTTT. The encoded protein is CASSIISDTQYF. V gene TRBV28 combines with J gene TRBJ2-3; D gene ambiguous. Germline V lookup: CDR1 MDHEN, CDR2 SYDVKM. V was trimmed by 5 bases and J by 4 bases, leaving 7 bases between them. This CDR3 spans 12 amino acids.

This clone came up a few times. The rearrangement joins TRBV18 to TRBJ1-5; 7 bases line up with TRBD1. The CDR3 has 14 residues. Germline V gives CDR1 KGHSH, CDR2 LQKENI. J was trimmed by 7 bases and V by 5 bases; bases with no gene match: 8. The CDR3 is CASSSQGQGQPQHF. CDR3 bases: TGTGCCAGCTCATCACAGGGGCAGGGGCAGCCCCAGCATTTT.

The CDR3 region has the DNA TGTGCCAGCAGCTTCAGACTAGCGGGAGGAGGAGATACGCAGTATTTT. This codes for CASSFRLAGGGDTQYF. This chain links TRBV7-9 with TRBJ2-3, with 13 bases lining up with TRBD2. The germline gives CDR1 SEHNR, CDR2 FQNEAQ (reference sequence). Germline trimming cut 3 bases from V and 5 bases from J; bases unmatched to any gene: 5. CDR3 size: 16 residues.

The chain is built from TRBV30 and TRBJ2-3; D is possibly TRBD2 (5 bases). The germline gives CDR1 GTSNPN, CDR2 SVGIG (reference sequence). V was trimmed by 2 bases and J by 4 bases, leaving 13 bases between them. CDR3 length: 14 residues. The CDR3 region is CAWSRMLEADTQYF. The CDR3 region has the DNA TGTGCCTGGAGTCGAATGTTGGAGGCAGATACGCAGTATTTT.

J is TRBJ2-7 and V is TRBV6-5; TRBD2 might be the D (6 bases). V was trimmed by 2 bases and J by 2 bases, leaving 10 bases between them. This CDR3 comprises 14 residues. The germline V gene has CDR1 MNHEY and CDR2 SVGAGI. DNA for the CDR3: TGTGCCAGCAGTTACGATCGGAGGGCCTACGAGCAGTACTTC. Translated: CASSYDRRAYEQYF.

The V gene is TRBV4-2, the J gene TRBJ2-5, with D tentatively TRBD1 (7 bases). The CDR3 consists of 15 residues. Trimming stripped 3 bases from V and 4 bases from J, with 15 bases between. Germline CDR1 reads LGHNA; CDR2 reads YNFKEQ. The CDR3 sequence is CASSQPGTAGETQYF. The CDR3 DNA is TGTGCCAGCAGCCAGCCCGGGACAGCGGGAGAGACCCAGTACTTC.

V and J are TRBV11-2 and TRBJ2-1; the match to TRBD1 covers 7 bases. With 3 bases clipped from V and 6 bases from J, the junction kept 8 bases outside the gene matches. This CDR3 has 15 amino acids. Germline V gene data show CDR1 as SGHAT and CDR2 as FQNNGV. CDR3 in amino acids: CASSLGQKASNEQFF. The CDR3 DNA reads TGTGCCAGCAGCTTGGGACAGAAAGCCTCCAATGAGCAGTTCTTC.